This passage covers 9 T cell receptor beta chains from one sample sequenced in a study of T cell responses to AZD1222 COVID-19 vaccine. Method: immunoSEQ multiplex PCR; TCRdb's copy keeps in-frame clones and lacks some. Of 77,000 or so clones in the sample, 80% to 90% were seen once. The specimen was peripheral blood, collected on day 0 of AZD1222 vaccination. These receptors originate from an adult in good health.

The V call is TRBV10-2, the J call TRBJ2-5, with 7 bases aligning to TRBD1. After removal of 4 bases from V and 1 base from J, the junction contained 6 bases not matched to a gene. Germline loops: CDR1 WSHSY, CDR2 SAAADI. The CDR3 is made up of 15 amino acids. CDR3 DNA sequence: TGCGCCAGCAGTGCTACAGGGGCTTCCCAAGAGACCCAGTACTTC. Its translation is CASSATGASQETQYF.

The V gene is TRBV4-3, the J gene TRBJ1-1; D is unresolved. CDR1 and CDR2 (germline): LGHNA, YSLEER. The CDR3 has 16 amino acids. Deletions cut 1 base from V and 0 bases from J, with 12 bases between. Here the CDR3 reads CASSQALGPMNTEAFF. CDR3 DNA sequence: TGCGCCAGCAGCCAAGCACTCGGCCCTATGAACACTGAAGCTTTCTTT.

The chain links TRBV28 to TRBJ1-1, with D maybe TRBD1 (6 bases). Per the germline V gene, CDR1 is MDHEN and CDR2 is SYDVKM. The germline V and J ends were trimmed by 7 bases and 4 bases, with 16 bases remaining between them. This CDR3 is 14 amino acids long. Written as DNA, the CDR3 is TGTGCCAGCATTAGAGGGGGAATAGGCACTGAAGCTTTCTTT. It specifies CASIRGGIGTEAFF.

V usage is TRBV6-5 and J usage is TRBJ2-7; 7 positions agree with TRBD2. The CDR3 extends over 15 amino acids. Germline trimming cut 2 bases from V and 9 bases from J; bases unmatched to any gene: 13. Germline V gene lookup returns CDR1 MNHEY and CDR2 SVGAGI. This CDR3 reads CASSYGGGPVGRQYF. The CDR3, as DNA: TGTGCCAGCAGTTACGGGGGGGGTCCAGTGGGTAGGCAGTACTTC.

The chain employs TRBV28 and TRBJ1-2, with 8 nucleotides matching TRBD1. V lost 6 bases, J lost 8 bases, and 23 bases stayed unmatched. The CDR3 has 18 residues. The V gene's germline CDR1 is MDHEN and CDR2 SYDVKM. In DNA form, the CDR3 reads TGTGCCAGCAGCAAAACCGGGACAGGACAAACCCGACAGAGAGGCTACACCTTC. As protein: CASSKTGTGQTRQRGYTF.

The rearrangement links TRBV7-3 to TRBJ2-1; the D gene is possibly TRBD1 (7 bases). CDR1 is SGHTA, CDR2 FQGTGA, per germline. V dropped 5 bases and J dropped 7 bases, with 18 bases sitting between them. The CDR3 covers 15 residues. CDR3 nucleotides: TGTGCCAGCAGCGCGGGACAGTCCCGTCCGAATGAGCAGTTCTTC. This sequence encodes CASSAGQSRPNEQFF. The full variable domain, with the rest looked up from reference TRBV7-3 and TRBJ2-1, is GAGVSQTPSNKVTEKGKYVELRCDPISGHTALYWYRQSLGQGPEFLIYFQGTGAADDSGLPNDRFFAVRPEGSVSTLKIQRTERGDSAVYLCASSAGQSRPNEQFFGPGTRLTVL.

The J gene is TRBJ1-5, the V gene TRBV30; 7 bases align to TRBD1. Germline V gene sequence: CDR1 GTSNPN, CDR2 SVGIG (reference sequence). The CDR3 sequence is 15 residues long. The J segment lost 1 base and the V segment lost 1 base, leaving 4 bases of the junction unmatched. The DNA for the CDR3 is TGTGCCTGGAGTGCAGGGGGTCCCAGCAATCAGCCCCAGCATTTT. Protein: CAWSAGGPSNQPQHF. Combining the CDR3 with reference TRBV30 and TRBJ1-5 gives the whole variable domain SQTIHQWPATLVQPVGSPLSLECTVEGTSNPNLYWYRQAAGRGLQLLFYSVGIGQISSEVPQNLSASRPQDRQFILSSKKLLLSDSGFYLCAWSAGGPSNQPQHFGDGTRLSIL.

The table lists this clone with a few counts. The chain employs TRBV9 and TRBJ2-1; D is unresolved. The V and J ends lost 4 bases and 4 bases respectively, with 15 bases between them. The CDR3 loop spans 15 amino acids. Germline CDR1 SGDLS, CDR2 YYNGEE. As DNA, the CDR3 is TGTGCCAGCAGCCCTTATGTTTCTTCTTACAATGAGCAGTTCTTC. It encodes CASSPYVSSYNEQFF.

This clone was recorded once. The CDR3 is CASRISGANVLTF. CDR3 bases: TGTGCCAGCAGGATCTCTGGGGCCAACGTCCTGACTTTC. The chain employs TRBV3-1 (or the pseudogene TRBV3-2) and TRBJ2-6, with D hard to call. Germline lookup yields CDR1 LGHDT and CDR2 YNNKEL (reference sequence). Trimming left V 6 bases short and J 0 bases short, with 3 bases between. CDR3 size: 13 residues.